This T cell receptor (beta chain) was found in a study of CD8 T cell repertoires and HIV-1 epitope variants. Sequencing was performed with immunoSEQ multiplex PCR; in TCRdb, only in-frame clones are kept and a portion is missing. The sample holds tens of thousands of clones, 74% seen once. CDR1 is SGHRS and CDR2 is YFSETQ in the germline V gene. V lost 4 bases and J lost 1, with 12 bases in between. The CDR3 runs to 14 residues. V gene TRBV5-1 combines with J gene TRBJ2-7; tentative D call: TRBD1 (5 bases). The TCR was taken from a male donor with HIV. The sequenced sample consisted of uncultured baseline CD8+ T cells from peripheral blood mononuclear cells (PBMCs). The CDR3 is CASSVPAGSYEQYF. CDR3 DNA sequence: TGCGCCAGCAGCGTACCGGCAGGGTCCTACGAGCAGTACTTC.